This TCR beta chain was profiled in a study of CD8+CD57+ T cells in acquired aplastic anemia. Overall study: Sorted CD4+ and CD8+ cells gave a mean 3.2 ug DNA, range roughly 0.2 to 27.4 ug. General study results and limits: Patients and controls were found to share over 25 CD8+ CDR3 sequences. A significant difference in CD8+ Simpson's diversity between patients and controls was not found.

Germline V gene lookup returns CDR1 SGDLS and CDR2 YYNGEE. Trimming took 0 bases from V and 7 from J, leaving 7 bases between them. The CDR3 totals 12 residues. For this clonotype: Its antigen is not identified.

TCR beta VDJ and CDR3 were profiled, and genomic DNA was the template. Via MiXCR, TCRdb re-called the reads, giving one row per CDR3 protein. The table records some 280,000 distinct CDR3 sequences, 55% to 60% of them present only once. Sample: sorted CD4+, CD8+, or CD8+CD57+ T cells (not recorded which) from PBMCs. The clonotype comes from a human donor with severe aplastic anemia or a healthy control (not recorded which). The chain links TRBV9 to TRBJ1-1; D call uncertain. This CDR3 reads CASSVAEDEAFF. The DNA for the CDR3 is TGTGCCAGCAGCGTAGCAGAGGATGAAGCTTTCTTT.